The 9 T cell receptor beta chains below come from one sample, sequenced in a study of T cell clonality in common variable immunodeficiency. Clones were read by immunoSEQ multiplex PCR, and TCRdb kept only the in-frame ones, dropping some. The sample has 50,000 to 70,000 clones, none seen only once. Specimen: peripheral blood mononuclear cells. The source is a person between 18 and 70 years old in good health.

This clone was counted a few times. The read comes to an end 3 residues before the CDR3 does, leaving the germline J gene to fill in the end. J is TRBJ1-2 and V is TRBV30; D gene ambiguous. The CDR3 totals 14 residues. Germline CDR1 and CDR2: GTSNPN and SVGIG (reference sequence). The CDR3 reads CAWSVEAGADDYTF. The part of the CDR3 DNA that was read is TGTGCCTGGAGTGTTGAGGCGGGAGCCGATGAC.

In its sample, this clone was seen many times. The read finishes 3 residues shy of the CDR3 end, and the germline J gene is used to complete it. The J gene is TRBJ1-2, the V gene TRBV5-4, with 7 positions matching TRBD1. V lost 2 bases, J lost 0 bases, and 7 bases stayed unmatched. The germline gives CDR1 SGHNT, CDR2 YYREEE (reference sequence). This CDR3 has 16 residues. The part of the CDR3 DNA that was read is TGTGCCAGCAGCTTAGAGACAGGGCCCACTAACTATGGC. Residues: CASSLETGPTNYG. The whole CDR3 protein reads CASSLETGPTNYGYTF.

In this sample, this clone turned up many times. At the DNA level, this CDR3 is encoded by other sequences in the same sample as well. The CDR3 bases that were read are TGTGCCAGTGGTTTCACGACAGCGGGAGGGAGAAATGAG. It encodes CASGFTTAGGRNE. The CDR3 reads in full as CASGFTTAGGRNEQFF. The gene calls are TRBV19 and TRBJ2-1, with 10 bases identical to TRBD2. The observed sequence ends 3 residues before the CDR3 terminus, with the missing tail filled in from the germline J gene. This CDR3 is built from 16 residues. With V trimmed by 8 bases and J by 7 bases, 14 bases remained unmatched. Germline V gene lookup returns CDR1 LNHDA and CDR2 SQIVND (reference sequence). The complete variable domain, with remaining parts taken from reference TRBV19 and TRBJ2-1, reads DGGITQSPKYLFRKEGQNVTLSCEQNLNHDAMYWYRQDPGQGLRLIYYSQIVNDFQKGDIAEGYSVSREKKESFPLTVTSAQKNPTAFYLCASGFTTAGGRNEQFFGPGTRLTVL.

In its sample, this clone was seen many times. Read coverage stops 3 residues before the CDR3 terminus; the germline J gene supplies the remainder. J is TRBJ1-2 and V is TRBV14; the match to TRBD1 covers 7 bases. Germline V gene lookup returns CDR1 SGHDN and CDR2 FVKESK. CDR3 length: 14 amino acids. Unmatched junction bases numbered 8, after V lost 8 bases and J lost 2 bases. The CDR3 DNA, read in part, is TGTGCCAGCGGAACGGCAGGGGGGAACTATGGC. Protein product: CASGTAGGNYG. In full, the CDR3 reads CASGTAGGNYGYTF. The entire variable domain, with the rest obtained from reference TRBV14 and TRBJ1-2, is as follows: EAGVTQFPSHSVIEKGQTVTLRCDPISGHDNLYWYRRVMGKEIKFLLHFVKESKQDESGMPNNRFLAERTGGTYSTLKVQPAELEDSGVYFCASGTAGGNYGYTFGSGTRLTVV.

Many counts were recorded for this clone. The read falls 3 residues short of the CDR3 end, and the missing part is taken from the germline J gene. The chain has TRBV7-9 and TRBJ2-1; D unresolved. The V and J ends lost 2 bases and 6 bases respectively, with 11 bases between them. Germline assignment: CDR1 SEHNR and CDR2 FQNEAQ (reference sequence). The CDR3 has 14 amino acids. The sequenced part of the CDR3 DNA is TGTGCCAGCAGCTTAAGATATCGTAGCAATGAG. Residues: CASSLRYRSNE. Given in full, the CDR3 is CASSLRYRSNEQFF.

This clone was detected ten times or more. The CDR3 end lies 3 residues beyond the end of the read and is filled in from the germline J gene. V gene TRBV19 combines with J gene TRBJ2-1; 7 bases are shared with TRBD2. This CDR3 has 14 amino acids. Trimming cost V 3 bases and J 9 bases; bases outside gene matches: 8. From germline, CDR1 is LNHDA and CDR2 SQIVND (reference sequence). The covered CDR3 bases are TGTGCCAGTAGTATCCTTGCGGGAGCTCCTGAG. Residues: CASSILAGAPE. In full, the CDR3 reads CASSILAGAPEQFF.

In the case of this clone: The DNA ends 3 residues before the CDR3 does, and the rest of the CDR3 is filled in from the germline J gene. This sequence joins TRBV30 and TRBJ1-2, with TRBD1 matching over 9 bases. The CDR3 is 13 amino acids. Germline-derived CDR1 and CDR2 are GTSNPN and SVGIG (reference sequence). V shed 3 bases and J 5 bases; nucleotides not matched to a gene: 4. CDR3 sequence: CAWRGTGSYGYTF. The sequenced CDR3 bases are TGTGCCTGGAGGGGGACAGGGTCGTATGGC.

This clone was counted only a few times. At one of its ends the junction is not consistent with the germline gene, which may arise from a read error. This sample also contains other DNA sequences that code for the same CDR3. CDR3 protein: CASSLRGDGGPRDSGNTIYF. The sequenced CDR3 bases are TGTGCCAGCAGCTTAAGGGGGGACGGCGGGCCGCGGGACTCTGGAAACACG. The J gene is TRBJ1-3, the V gene TRBV7-3; D is perhaps TRBD1 (5 bases). Read coverage stops 3 residues before the CDR3 terminus; the germline J gene supplies the remainder. Germline V gene lookup returns CDR1 SGHTA and CDR2 FQGTGA. The CDR3 sequence is 20 residues long.

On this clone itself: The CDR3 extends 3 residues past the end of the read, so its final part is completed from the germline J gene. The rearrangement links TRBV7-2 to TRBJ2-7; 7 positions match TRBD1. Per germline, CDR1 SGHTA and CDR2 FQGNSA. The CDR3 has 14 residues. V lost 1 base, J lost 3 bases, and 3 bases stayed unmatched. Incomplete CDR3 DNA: TGTGCCAGCAGCTTAGGGACAGGTCGCTACGAG. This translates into CASSLGTGRYE. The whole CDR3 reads CASSLGTGRYEQYF.